This T cell receptor beta chain was captured in a study of CD8 T cells in Susac syndrome. Study as a whole: Among the Susac syndrome patients sequenced, five or six had active disease and eight or nine were in remission.

Comment on this clonotype: What it binds is unknown.

Roughly 0.45 to 1 ug RNA was reverse transcribed with random hexamers. Across 54 Vbeta and 13 Jbeta, TCR beta CDR3 was amplified with immunoSEQ multiplex PCR. TCRdb re-called the immunoSEQ multiplex PCR reads through MiXCR, storing one row per CDR3 protein. The repertoire has approximately 190,000 distinct CDR3 sequences, about 91% of them found once; the top ten carry approximately 0.09%. CDR1 and CDR2 (germline): MGHRA, YSYEKL. The CDR3 has 14 amino acids. V lost 1 base and J 2 bases, leaving 6 bases between the germline ends. Sequencing of TCR beta was carried out in blood CD8+ and CD4+ T cells. General study results and limits: None of the CD4+ T cell repertoires in Susac syndrome showed clonal expansion.

The source is a human donor with Susac syndrome. The sample was CD4+ T cells from PBMCs. The chain carries TRBV4-1 and TRBJ2-1; D uncertain. DNA of the CDR3: TGCGCCAGCAGCCAAGTTCTTGCCTACAATGAGCAGTTCTTC. This encodes CASSQVLAYNEQFF.